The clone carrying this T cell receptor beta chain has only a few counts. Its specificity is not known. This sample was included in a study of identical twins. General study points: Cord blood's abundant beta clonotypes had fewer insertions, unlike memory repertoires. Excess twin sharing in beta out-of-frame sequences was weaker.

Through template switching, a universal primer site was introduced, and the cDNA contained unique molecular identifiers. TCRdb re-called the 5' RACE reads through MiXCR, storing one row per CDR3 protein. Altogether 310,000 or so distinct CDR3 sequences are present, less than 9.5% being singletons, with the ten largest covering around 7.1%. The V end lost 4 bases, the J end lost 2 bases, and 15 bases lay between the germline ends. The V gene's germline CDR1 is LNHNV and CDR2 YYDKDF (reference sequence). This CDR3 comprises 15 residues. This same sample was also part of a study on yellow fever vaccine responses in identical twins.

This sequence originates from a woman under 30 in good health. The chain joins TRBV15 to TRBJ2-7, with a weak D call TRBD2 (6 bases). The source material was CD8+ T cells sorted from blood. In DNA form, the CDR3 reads TGTGCCACCAGCATAATTCGGCGGGATACCTACGAGCAGTACTTC. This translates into CATSIIRRDTYEQYF.